The clone carrying this T cell receptor beta chain was seen a handful of times. Its target is unknown. The source of the sample is a study of identical twins. Study-wide results and caveats: It was cross-sectional statistical analysis, not following the same donors, that the conclusions relied on. With abundant cord blood beta clonotypes, insertions were fewer; memory repertoires showed no such pattern.

Unique molecular identifiers were present on the cDNA, and a universal primer site came from template switching. TCRdb itself ran the 5' RACE reads through MiXCR, one entry per CDR3 protein. The sample has about 920,000 distinct CDR3 sequences, 9% to 15% seen once; the top ten hold roughly 1.6%. The V end lost 4 bases, the J end lost 6 bases, and 8 bases lay between the germline ends. This CDR3 contains 12 residues. Germline assignment: CDR1 LNHDA and CDR2 SQIVND (reference sequence). The same sample was also studied in work on yellow fever vaccine responses in identical twins. That work contributes: Twins showed a vaccine T cell response that reportedly seemed partly convergent, partly personalized.

The chain carries TRBV19 and TRBJ2-3; D possibly corresponds to TRBD1 (5 bases). Material: PBMCs. This receptor was obtained from a woman under 30 in good health. Written as DNA, the CDR3 is TGTGCCAGTAGTAGCAAGGGGGATACGCAGTATTTT. This sequence encodes CASSSKGDTQYF.